This is a list of T cell receptor beta chains from one sample in a study of T cells in Graves' hyperthyroidism and ophthalmopathy. TCRdb fed the multiplex PCR reads into MiXCR, producing one record per CDR3 protein. Of some 570,000 distinct CDR3 sequences in the sample, about 15% are singletons; the top ten hold 17%. Sequencing was carried out using blood. These receptors originate from a woman aged 18-29 years with Graves' ophthalmopathy. The CDR3 runs from the conserved cysteine through the conserved F or W. The D gene is left open where the match is weak. Only part of the rows carry a size: once, few, many, or a class if the clone is expanded.

>.|.|TRBV12-5|TRBJ2-2
TGTGCTAGTGGTTTAGGCACCGGGGAGCTGTTTTTT
CASGLGTGELFF
>.|TRBD1|TRBV15|TRBJ1-1
TGTGCCACCAGCAGCCCAGGGGGGAACACTGAAGCTTTCTTT
CATSSPGGNTEAFF
>.|TRBD2|TRBV7-2|TRBJ2-1
TGTGCCAGCAGCTTGGGGTGGCGGGAGGGCCGAATGAACAATGAGCAGTTCTTC
CASSLGWREGRMNNEQFF
>.|TRBD1|TRBV12-3/TRBV12-4|TRBJ1-3
TGTGCCAGCAGTTTTAAGTTGGACAGGGCAGGCACCATATATTTT
CASSFKLDRAGTIYF
>many|.|TRBV12-3/TRBV12-4|TRBJ2-6
TGTGCCAGCAGTTTAGCGCGCGGCAGGGTGGGATCTGGGGCCAACGTCCTGACTTTC
CASSLARGRVGSGANVLTF
>few|.|TRBV30|TRBJ1-2
TGTGCCTGGACTCCGGGAGAGACGGGCTACACCTTC
CAWTPGETGYTF
>.|TRBD1|TRBV7-9|TRBJ1-6
TGTGCCAGCAGCCGGGGACAGTTTAATTCACCCCTCCACTTT
CASSRGQFNSPLHF
>few|.|TRBV30|TRBJ1-3
TGTGCCTGGAATGCAGGGCCCGGAAACACCATATATTTT
CAWNAGPGNTIYF
>.|TRBD2|TRBV6-1|TRBJ2-2
TGTGCCAGCAGGGATAGCGGGAGCGGGGAGCTGTTTTTT
CASRDSGSGELFF
>few|TRBD1|TRBV5-1|TRBJ1-3
TGCGCCAGCAGCGCGGGACAGGGTTACTCTGGAAACACCATATATTTT
CASSAGQGYSGNTIYF
>once|TRBD1|TRBV28|TRBJ1-6
TGTGCCAGCAGTCCCCCGGGACAGGGCCATAATTCACCCCTCCACTTT
CASSPPGQGHNSPLHF
>many|TRBD2|TRBV18|TRBJ2-1
TGTGCCAGCTCACCACCGGGACTAGCGGTCAATGAGCAGTTCTTC
CASSPPGLAVNEQFF
>many|TRBD2|TRBV6-2/TRBV6-3|TRBJ2-1
TGTGCCAGCAGCCTACCGGGACTAAACAATGAGCAGTTCTTC
CASSLPGLNNEQFF
>.|TRBD2|TRBV20-1|TRBJ2-1
TGCAGTGCCCCAACTAGCGGGAAGACCTACAATGAGCAGTTCTTC
CSAPTSGKTYNEQFF
>few|.|TRBV6-1|TRBJ1-4
TGTGCCAGCAGCGGCCGGACAGCAGGAAATGAAAAACTGTTTTTT
CASSGRTAGNEKLFF
>many|TRBD1|TRBV28|TRBJ2-5
TGTGCCAGCACCGAGAACAGGGGGCGAGGAGAGACCCAGTACTTC
CASTENRGRGETQYF
>few|TRBD1|TRBV3-1|TRBJ1-6
TGTGCCAGCAGGGTGGGACAGGGGTATAATTCACCCCTCCACTTT
CASRVGQGYNSPLHF